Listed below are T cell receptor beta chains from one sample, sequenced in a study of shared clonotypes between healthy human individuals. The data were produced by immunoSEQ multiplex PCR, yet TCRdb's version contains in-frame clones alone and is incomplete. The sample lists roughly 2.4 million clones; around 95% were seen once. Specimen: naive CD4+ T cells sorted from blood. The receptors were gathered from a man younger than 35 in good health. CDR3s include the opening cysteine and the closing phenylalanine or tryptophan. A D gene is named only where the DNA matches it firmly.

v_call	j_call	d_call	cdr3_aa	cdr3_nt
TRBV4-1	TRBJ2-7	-	CASSQDRALYEQYF	TGCGCCAGCAGCCAAGATCGGGCCCTGTACGAGCAGTACTTC
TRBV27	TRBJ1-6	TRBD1	CASSPTDRGNSPLHF	TGTGCCAGCAGTCCGACGGACAGGGGGAATTCACCCCTCCACTTT
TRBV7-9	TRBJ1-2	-	CASSLGGYTF	TGTGCCAGCAGCTTAGGCGGCTACACCTTC
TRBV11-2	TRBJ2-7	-	CASSFSAASSYEQYF	TGTGCCAGCAGCTTTAGCGCCGCGAGCTCCTACGAGCAGTACTTC
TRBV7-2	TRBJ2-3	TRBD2	CASSPGTSGRARTDTQYF	TGTGCCAGCAGCCCAGGGACTAGCGGGAGGGCGAGGACAGATACGCAGTATTTT
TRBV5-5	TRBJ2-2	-	CASSLFQVNTGELFF	TGTGCCAGCAGCTTGTTCCAGGTCAACACCGGGGAGCTGTTTTTT
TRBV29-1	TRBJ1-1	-	CSVDKSVTEAFF	TGCAGCGTTGATAAGTCCGTCACTGAAGCTTTCTTT
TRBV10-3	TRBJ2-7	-	CAISAGYEQYF	TGTGCCATCAGTGCGGGGTACGAGCAGTACTTC
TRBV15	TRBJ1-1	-	CATSREGRGSTEAFF	TGTGCCACCAGCAGAGAGGGTCGGGGGAGCACTGAAGCTTTCTTT
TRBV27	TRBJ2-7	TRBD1	CASSLFRGQAYEQYF	TGTGCCAGCAGTTTGTTCAGGGGGCAGGCCTACGAGCAGTACTTC
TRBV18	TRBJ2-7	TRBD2	CASSPSPGLAATEQYF	TGTGCCAGCTCACCGAGCCCGGGACTAGCGGCTACCGAGCAGTACTTC
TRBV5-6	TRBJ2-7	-	CASSLAREQYF	TGTGCCAGCAGCTTGGCCCGCGAGCAGTACTTC
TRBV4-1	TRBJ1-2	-	CASSLLTLTPANYGYTF	TGCGCCAGCAGCCTTTTAACCCTGACTCCGGCTAACTATGGCTACACCTTC
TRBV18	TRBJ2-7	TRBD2	CASSPPSSGSNEQYF	TGTGCCAGCTCACCACCCTCTAGCGGGAGCAACGAGCAGTACTTC
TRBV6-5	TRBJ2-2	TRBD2	CASMSSGGSGELFF	TGTGCCAGCATGTCTTCGGGAGGGTCCGGGGAGCTGTTTTTT
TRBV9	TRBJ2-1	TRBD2	CASSSGLADYSSYNEQFF	TGTGCCAGCAGCTCGGGACTAGCGGACTATAGCTCCTACAATGAGCAGTTCTTC
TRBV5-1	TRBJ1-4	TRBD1	CASSYGTGGNEKLFF	TGCGCCAGCAGCTACGGCACAGGGGGGAATGAAAAACTGTTTTTT
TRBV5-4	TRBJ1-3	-	CASSPQPGPFSGNTIYF	TGTGCCAGCAGCCCCCAACCGGGGCCCTTCTCTGGAAACACCATATATTTT
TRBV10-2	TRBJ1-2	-	CASSIPRGGSNYGYTF	TGCGCCAGCAGTATCCCTCGCGGAGGATCTAACTATGGCTACACCTTC
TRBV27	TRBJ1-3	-	CASSFQFGNTIYF	TGTGCCAGCAGTTTCCAATTTGGAAACACCATATATTTT
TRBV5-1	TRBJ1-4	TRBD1	CASSSGQGGEKLFF	TGCGCCAGCAGCTCGGGACAGGGTGGCGAAAAACTGTTTTTT
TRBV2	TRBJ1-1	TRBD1	CASSGRDRVDEAFF	TGTGCCAGCAGTGGTCGGGACAGGGTAGATGAAGCTTTCTTT
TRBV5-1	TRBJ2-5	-	CASSLGRQAQETQYF	TGCGCCAGCAGCTTGGGGAGACAAGCGCAAGAGACCCAGTACTTC
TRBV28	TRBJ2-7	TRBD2	CASSSQASGGYEQYF	TGTGCCAGCAGTTCCCAGGCTAGCGGGGGCTACGAGCAGTACTTC
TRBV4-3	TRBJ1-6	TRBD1	CASSQGTGLRSPLHF	TGCGCCAGCAGCCAAGGGACAGGGCTTCGTTCACCCCTCCACTTT
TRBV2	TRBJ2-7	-	CASSLDRSGNYEQYF	TGTGCCAGCAGTCTTGACAGGTCAGGAAACTACGAGCAGTACTTC
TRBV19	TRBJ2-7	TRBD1	CASSPTTGMTYEQYF	TGTGCCAGTAGTCCAACGACAGGGATGACCTACGAGCAGTACTTC
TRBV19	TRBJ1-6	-	CASSAASMAPLHF	TGTGCCAGTAGTGCAGCTTCTATGGCACCCCTCCACTTT
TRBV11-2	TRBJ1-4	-	CASSDATATNEKLFF	TGTGCCAGCAGCGACGCAACCGCAACTAATGAAAAACTGTTTTTT
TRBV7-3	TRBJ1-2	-	CASSPTDGYTF	TGTGCCAGCAGCCCTACAGATGGCTACACCTTC